The 26 T cell receptor beta chains below come from one sample, sequenced in a study of metastatic and nonmetastatic thyroid tumors. TCRdb re-called the PCR reads via MiXCR. Among 30,000 to 35,000 clones, roughly 20% were seen once, and the ten largest hold around 3%. No patient had received any treatment before thyroid surgery. The material sequenced was tumor tissue. Receptors originate from a male donor with papillary thyroid cancer or a benign thyroid nodule (not recorded which). Some clones in this sample may be carry-over from other donors' samples.

This clone has at least ten counts. This chain links TRBV5-1 with TRBJ1-4; D ambiguous. The V gene's germline CDR1 is SGHRS and CDR2 YFSETQ. The germline V and J ends were trimmed by 0 bases and 7 bases, with 10 bases remaining between them. The CDR3 length is 14 residues. CDR3 bases: TGCGCCAGCAGCTTGGGTCTTACGGGTGAAAAACTGTTTTTT. It translates to CASSLGLTGEKLFF. Using reference TRBV5-1 and TRBJ1-4 for the parts outside the CDR3, the full variable domain is KAGVTQTPRYLIKTRGQQVTLSCSPISGHRSVSWYQQTPGQGLQFLFEYFSETQRNKGNFPGRFSGRQFSNSRSEMNVSTLELGDSALYLCASSLGLTGEKLFFGSGTQLSVL.

The chain links TRBV11-2 to TRBJ2-7; 7 bases agree with TRBD2. The V gene end was trimmed by 7 bases and the J gene end by 6 bases; junction bases not matched to a gene: 24. The CDR3 has 18 amino acids. Germline V gene sequence: CDR1 SGHAT, CDR2 FQNNGV. The CDR3 region is CASISPSEVRLAGGEQYF. In DNA form, the CDR3 reads TGTGCCAGCATCTCCCCCTCCGAGGTGAGACTAGCTGGAGGCGAGCAGTACTTC.

This clone was seen more than once but under ten times. V usage is TRBV6-5 and J usage is TRBJ1-5; D is unclear. Germline V gives CDR1 MNHEY, CDR2 SVGAGI. The V gene lost 2 bases and the J gene lost 10 bases, with 9 bases spanning the gap. The CDR3 is made up of 12 amino acids. The CDR3 region has the DNA TGTGCCAGCAGTTACCCGAGTCGACCCCAGCATTTT. Translating gives CASSYPSRPQHF.

This clone has a count of ten or more. The chain couples TRBV19 to TRBJ2-5; 12 nucleotides agree with TRBD1. This CDR3 comprises 15 residues. V dropped 6 bases and J dropped 5; count of bases not matched to a gene: 7. Per germline, CDR1 LNHDA and CDR2 SQIVND (reference sequence). CDR3 bases: TGTGCCAGTAGCCCCGGGACAGGGGGCTGGGAGACCCAGTACTTC. The encoded protein is CASSPGTGGWETQYF.

This clone occurred many times. This chain joins TRBV20-1 and TRBJ2-1, with D possibly matching TRBD2 (5 bases). Looked up from germline, CDR1 is DFQATT and CDR2 is SNEGSKA (reference sequence). This CDR3 has 14 amino acids. The germline V and J ends were trimmed by 5 bases and 3 bases, with 14 bases remaining between them. CDR3 bases: TGCAGTGCTCCCCGACTAACCAACTACAATGAGCAGTTCTTC. Translating gives CSAPRLTNYNEQFF.

In its sample, this clone is medium-sized. The DNA for the CDR3 is TGCAGTGCTAGAGGCGGGAGTCCCTACGAGCAGTACTTC. Protein product: CSARGGSPYEQYF. The chain couples TRBV20-1 to TRBJ2-7, with TRBD2 identical over 7 bases. With 1 base clipped from V and 2 bases from J, the junction kept 2 bases outside the gene matches. Germline assignment: CDR1 DFQATT and CDR2 SNEGSKA (reference sequence). This CDR3 is built from 13 residues.

This clone has a count of ten or more. This chain connects TRBV4-1 to TRBJ2-1; TRBD1 matches at 9 bases. Germline V lookup: CDR1 MGHRA, CDR2 YSYEKL. V lost 1 base and J lost 2; bases outside the gene matches: 3. CDR3 size: 16 residues. Written as DNA, the CDR3 is TGCGCCAGCAGCCAAGTACGGACAGGGGCCTACAATGAGCAGTTCTTC. Translating it yields CASSQVRTGAYNEQFF.

This clone was detected a few times. With a much larger clone just one base away, this may be a read error. V and J are TRBV29-1 and TRBJ2-1; 8 bases are a match to TRBD1. The CDR3 runs 14 residues. The germline V gene has CDR1 SQVTM and CDR2 ANQGSEA. Trimming at V came to 6 bases and at J to 6 bases, leaving 10 bases not matched to a gene. The chain's CDR3 is CSVATGAPLNEQFF. The DNA of the CDR3 is TGCAGCGTGGCGACAGGGGCCCCCCTCAATGAGCAGTTCTTC.

At least ten counts were recorded for this clone. V gene TRBV5-6 combines with J gene TRBJ1-4; perhaps TRBD1 as D (5 bases). CDR1 is SGHDT and CDR2 is YYEEEE in the germline V gene. The CDR3 is 15 residues long. The V and J ends lost 4 bases and 6 bases respectively, with 16 bases between them. The CDR3 is CASSNPGTWDEKLFF. CDR3 bases: TGTGCCAGCAGCAACCCCGGGACTTGGGATGAAAAACTGTTTTTT. The entire variable domain, with the rest obtained from reference TRBV5-6 and TRBJ1-4, is as follows: DAGVTQSPTHLIKTRGQQVTLRCSPKSGHDTVSWYQQALGQGPQFIFQYYEEEERQRGNFPDRFSGHQFPNYSSELNVNALLLGDSALYLCASSNPGTWDEKLFFGSGTQLSVL.

This sequence joins TRBV24-1 and TRBJ2-3; D possibly corresponds to TRBD1 (5 bases). Between the trimmed V and J ends, which lost 0 bases and 8 bases, there was a span of 14 bases. Germline V gene data show CDR1 as KGHDR and CDR2 as SFDVKD. This CDR3 comprises 15 residues. The CDR3 DNA reads TGTGCCACCAGTGATTTGTCGACAACAAGGGGTACGCAGTATTTT. Translation gives CATSDLSTTRGTQYF.

This clone came up many times. Within the sample, other DNA sequences also encode this same CDR3. This chain joins TRBV4-1 and TRBJ2-5; possibly TRBD1 for D (6 bases). The germline V and J ends were trimmed by 4 bases and 4 bases, with 19 bases remaining between them. Germline V lookup: CDR1 MGHRA, CDR2 YSYEKL. The CDR3 runs to 16 residues. This chain's CDR3 is CASSPEDRRIGETQYF. The DNA for the CDR3 is TGCGCCAGCAGCCCAGAAGACAGGCGGATCGGAGAGACCCAGTACTTC.

This clone has ten or more counts. The V call is TRBV30, the J call TRBJ1-1; no clear D. Germline CDR1 and CDR2: GTSNPN and SVGIG (reference sequence). Between the trimmed V and J ends, which lost 4 bases and 2 bases, there was a span of 8 bases. This CDR3 contains 12 residues. The CDR3 here is CAWNSLNTEAFF. The CDR3 nucleotides read TGTGCCTGGAATTCACTTAACACTGAAGCTTTCTTT. The whole variable domain, remainder taken from reference TRBV30 and TRBJ1-1, is SQTIHQWPATLVQPVGSPLSLECTVEGTSNPNLYWYRQAAGRGLQLLFYSVGIGQISSEVPQNLSASRPQDRQFILSSKKLLLSDSGFYLCAWNSLNTEAFFGQGTRLTVV.

The rearrangement links TRBV6-2 or TRBV6-3 to TRBJ2-3; 11 bases agree with TRBD1. CDR3 size: 15 residues. CDR1 is MNHEY, CDR2 SVGEGT, per germline. The V segment lost 8 bases and the J segment 7 bases; nucleotides outside the gene matches: 11. The CDR3 spells CASRSPGQGEYTQYF. As DNA, the CDR3 is TGTGCCAGCCGCTCCCCGGGACAGGGGGAATATACGCAGTATTTT.

This clone appeared many times. The chain employs TRBV4-3 and TRBJ2-3; 8 bases are shared with TRBD2. The CDR3 totals 16 residues. Unmatched junction bases numbered 6, after V lost 1 base and J lost 3 bases. The germline CDR1 and CDR2 sequences are LGHNA and YSLEER. In DNA form, the CDR3 reads TGCGCCAGCAGCCAAGCGTGGACTAGCCGGACAGATACGCAGTATTTT. It codes for CASSQAWTSRTDTQYF.

This clone has a handful of counts. The chain links TRBV7-2 to TRBJ1-2; D unclear. Trimming cost V 2 bases and J 7 bases, with 8 bases left between them. The germline CDR1 and CDR2 sequences are SGHTA and FQGNSA. The CDR3 has 12 residues. The CDR3 DNA reads TGTGCCAGCAGCTTACCTGGGCTTGGCTACACCTTC. Its protein is CASSLPGLGYTF.

This clone has only a few counts. The chain is built from TRBV2 and TRBJ1-1, with D perhaps TRBD1 (5 bases). Per germline, CDR1 SNHLY and CDR2 FYNNEI. This CDR3 comprises 13 residues. Trimming took 6 bases from V and 7 from J, leaving 15 bases between them. DNA for the CDR3: TGTGCCAGCAGCGAGGGGTTGAGCGATGAAGCTTTCTTT. Residues: CASSEGLSDEAFF. Full variable domain (outside the CDR3, taken from reference TRBV2 and TRBJ1-1): EPEVTQTPSHQVTQMGQEVILRCVPISNHLYFYWYRQILGQKVEFLVSFYNNEISEKSEIFDDQFSVERPDGSNFTLKIRSTKLEDSAMYFCASSEGLSDEAFFGQGTRLTVV.

This clone was recorded many times. A much larger clone sits a single nucleotide away, making a read error possible. This sequence joins TRBV27 and TRBJ1-3; possibly TRBD1 for D (6 bases). The V gene lost 8 bases and the J gene lost 4 bases, with 15 bases spanning the gap. The CDR3 runs to 14 residues. The germline CDR1 and CDR2 sequences are MNHEY and SMNVEV (reference sequence). The CDR3 reads CASGPGAFGNTIYF. As DNA, the CDR3 is TGTGCCAGCGGTCCAGGGGCTTTCGGAAACACCATATATTTT.

This clone was seen repeatedly, ten times or more. The J gene is TRBJ1-1, the V gene TRBV6-1; perhaps TRBD1 as D (6 bases). Germline values: CDR1 MNHNS, CDR2 SASEGT. V lost 6 bases to trimming and J lost 0 bases, with 14 bases between them. This CDR3 is 15 amino acids long. CDR3 nucleotide sequence: TGTGCCAGCAGCTTCTTCGGGGGGCTGAACACTGAAGCTTTCTTT. Translation gives CASSFFGGLNTEAFF.

This clone was detected a few times. A much bigger clone sits one base away, suggesting this may be a read error. The CDR3 carries no conserved terminal phenylalanine or tryptophan, so it likely arises from a read error. This same CDR3 is encoded by further DNA sequences in the sample. V is TRBV27 and J is TRBJ1-1, with D hard to call. V lost 6 bases, J lost 2 bases, and 4 bases lay in between. From germline, CDR1 is MNHEY and CDR2 SMNVEV (reference sequence). The CDR3 runs to 11 residues. The CDR3 protein is CASSSNTEAFS. Here the CDR3 DNA reads TGTGCCAGCAGCTCAAACACTGAAGCTTTCTCT.

This clone came up many times. The genes are TRBV2 and TRBJ2-2; 10 bases fit TRBD2. Trimming took 5 bases from V and 7 from J; bases not matched to a gene: 13. Germline V gene sequence: CDR1 SNHLY, CDR2 FYNNEI. This CDR3 comprises 17 residues. CDR3 in DNA: TGTGCCAGCAGTATAATTCTAGCGGGAGAAAATTACGGGGAGCTGTTTTTT. The encoded protein is CASSIILAGENYGELFF.

This clone was observed many times. The chain recombines TRBV27 with TRBJ2-1; tentatively, D is TRBD1 (5 bases). With 4 bases removed from V and 7 bases from J, the gap between germline ends came to 17 bases. The CDR3 contains 15 residues. Per germline, CDR1 MNHEY and CDR2 SMNVEV (reference sequence). For the CDR3, the DNA is TGTGCCAGCAGTTATTCTCAGGGTGCTAGTAATGAGCAGTTCTTC. This translates into CASSYSQGASNEQFF.

This clone appeared a few times. The CDR3 protein is CASSYPIAGQGAYEQYF. DNA of the CDR3: TGTGCCAGCAGTTACCCGATTGCGGGACAGGGAGCCTACGAGCAGTACTTC. The rearrangement joins TRBV6-7 to TRBJ2-7; 9 bases agree with TRBD1. TRBV6-7 is filed as an ORF, its function uncertain. This CDR3 region has 17 residues. Trimming at V came to 2 bases and at J to 2 bases, leaving 10 bases not matched to a gene.

In its sample, this clone was seen many times. V and J are TRBV2 and TRBJ2-3, with D perhaps being TRBD1 or TRBD2 (6 bases each). Germline V lookup: CDR1 SNHLY, CDR2 FYNNEI. The V end lost 7 bases, the J end lost 4 bases, and 9 bases lay between the germline ends. This CDR3 region has 12 residues. CDR3 coding DNA: TGTGCCAGCAAGGGGGAGGCAGATACGCAGTATTTT. Protein sequence: CASKGEADTQYF.

In its sample, this clone ranks as medium-sized (0.01 to 0.1%). This rearrangement joins TRBV19 to TRBJ2-7, with 11 bases that match TRBD2. Trimming removed 9 bases from V and 3 bases from J; junction bases left unmatched: 7. Germline CDR1 and CDR2: LNHDA and SQIVND (reference sequence). CDR3 length equals 14 residues. CDR3 sequence reads: CASKTSGIDYEQYF. CDR3 nucleotides: TGTGCCAGCAAGACTAGCGGGATCGACTACGAGCAGTACTTC.

This rearrangement joins TRBV20-1 to TRBJ2-1, with D hard to call. The germline CDR1 and CDR2 sequences are DFQATT and SNEGSKA (reference sequence). This CDR3 has 14 residues. Trimming removed 0 bases at V and 9 bases at J, with 15 bases between. This CDR3 reads CSARDRGQQTEQFF. The CDR3 nucleotides are TGCAGTGCTAGAGATCGAGGTCAACAGACTGAGCAGTTCTTC.

In regard to this clone: This may stem from a read error, because a much larger clone lies one nucleotide away. V is TRBV5-6 and J is TRBJ2-7; D could derive from TRBD1 or TRBD2 (5 bases each). This CDR3 comprises 16 residues. Germline loops: CDR1 SGHDT, CDR2 YYEEEE. DNA of the CDR3: TGTGCCATCAGCTCGCCCGGGACCGTTAGCTCCTACGAGCAGTACTTC. This gives the protein CAISSPGTVSSYEQYF. The entire variable domain, with the rest obtained from reference TRBV5-6 and TRBJ2-7, is as follows: DAGVTQSPTHLIKTRGQQVTLRCSPKSGHDTVSWYQQALGQGPQFIFQYYEEEERQRGNFPDRFSGHQFPNYSSELNVNALLLGDSALYLCAISSPGTVSSYEQYFGPGTRLTVT.